What follows are 19 T cell receptor beta chains derived from one specimen sequenced in a study of cytomegalovirus exposure and HLA in healthy donors. 13 Jbeta primers and 60 Vbeta primers were used for the PCR. Only in-frame clones appear in the TCRdb table, and some are missing; sequencing was by immunoSEQ multiplex PCR. The data show 150,000 to 200,000 clones, roughly 77% seen once. Material for sequencing was PBMCs. These receptors came from a woman aged 45-60 years in good health and CMV-seronegative.

This chain joins TRBV5-1 and TRBJ1-1; 9 bases map to TRBD1. J was trimmed by 4 bases and V by 4 bases; bases with no gene match: 17. The CDR3 is made up of 18 amino acids. Germline-derived CDR1 and CDR2 are SGHRS and YFSETQ. The CDR3 loop reads CASSPPFRDRVSVTEAFF. The CDR3 DNA reads as TGCGCCAGCAGCCCGCCTTTCCGGGACAGGGTGAGCGTCACTGAAGCTTTCTTT.

The gene calls are TRBV29-1 and TRBJ1-2, with 7 nucleotides matching TRBD1. Looked up from germline, CDR1 is SQVTM and CDR2 is ANQGSEA. The CDR3 runs 13 residues. Losses at the gene ends were 7 bases for V and 2 bases for J; bases not matched to a gene: 7. In DNA, the CDR3 is TGCAGCGCCCAGACAGGGCCAAACTATGGCTACACCTTC. Its protein product is CSAQTGPNYGYTF.

DNA for the CDR3: TGTGCCAGCAGTTCACTCGTGAGGGCTAGCGGGAGAAAAACCTACGAGCAGTACTTC. Protein sequence: CASSSLVRASGRKTYEQYF. The chain uses TRBV28 and TRBJ2-7; 10 bases fit TRBD2. With 4 bases clipped from V and 2 bases from J, the junction kept 17 bases outside the gene matches. CDR3 length equals 19 residues. Germline V gene lookup returns CDR1 MDHEN and CDR2 SYDVKM.

This clone was picked up a small number of times. CDR3 in DNA: TGTGCCATCAGTGGATATGCAGGGATCGTGTCGCCCCAGCATTTT. Protein product: CAISGYAGIVSPQHF. The V call is TRBV10-3, the J call TRBJ1-5, with D maybe TRBD1 (5 bases). This CDR3 is 15 amino acids long. V was shortened by 4 bases and J by 9 bases, with 19 bases between the two germline ends. Germline CDR1 and CDR2: ENHRY and SYGVKD.

V usage is TRBV30 and J usage is TRBJ1-1; TRBD1 agrees at 10 bases. V gave up 2 bases and J gave up 10 bases; unmatched junction bases: 7. The CDR3 is 13 amino acids. Germline V CDR1 and CDR2: GTSNPN, SVGIG (reference sequence). The CDR3 DNA follows: TGTGCCTGGAGTACGGGACAGGGGATGAGAGCTTTCTTT. It specifies CAWSTGQGMRAFF.

CDR3 sequence: CASSYDEPGGEKLFF. CDR3 nucleotide sequence: TGTGCCAGCAGTTACGATGAGCCCGGCGGCGAAAAACTGTTTTTT. This chain connects TRBV2 to TRBJ1-4; unclear D gene. This CDR3 has 15 amino acids. Germline lookup yields CDR1 SNHLY and CDR2 FYNNEI. V gave up 5 bases and J gave up 8 bases, with 18 bases separating them.

About this clone: A junction boundary mismatches the germline segment, possibly from a read error. This chain uses TRBV18 with TRBJ1-3; D is unclear. Germline values: CDR1 KGHSH, CDR2 LQKENI. The CDR3 contains 14 residues. CDR3 loop: CASSPQRSGNTIYF. The CDR3 DNA sequence: TGTGCCAGCTCTCCACAGCGCTCTGGAAACACCATATATTTT.

V usage is TRBV7-9 and J usage is TRBJ2-2, with D possibly being TRBD2 (5 bases). CDR1 and CDR2 from the germline V gene are SEHNR and FQNEAQ (reference sequence). Trimming took 5 bases from V and 7 from J, leaving 11 bases between them. The CDR3 spans 13 residues. The chain's CDR3 is CASSRDHNGELFF. The CDR3 DNA is TGTGCCAGCAGCCGGGATCATAACGGGGAGCTGTTTTTT. The full variable domain, rest sourced from reference TRBV7-9 and TRBJ2-2, is DTGVSQNPRHKITKRGQNVTFRCDPISEHNRLYWYRQTLGQGPEFLTYFQNEAQLEKSRLLSDRFSAERPKGSFSTLEIQRTEQGDSAMYLCASSRDHNGELFFGEGSRLTVL.

This chain joins TRBV7-8 and TRBJ1-1; D remains ambiguous. V gave up 5 bases and J gave up 0 bases, with 13 bases separating them. This CDR3 spans 15 amino acids. CDR1 is SGHVS and CDR2 is FQNEAQ in the germline V gene. The CDR3 reads CASSPETLMNTEAFF. The CDR3 DNA reads as TGTGCCAGCAGCCCCGAGACACTCATGAACACTGAAGCTTTCTTT.

Points on this clone: Mismatch with germline at one junction end may stem from a read error. The chain joins TRBV20-1 to TRBJ1-2, with D maybe TRBD1 (5 bases). This CDR3 spans 10 amino acids. From germline, CDR1 is DFQATT and CDR2 SNEGSKA (reference sequence). The CDR3 is CSARAPDMVF. The CDR3 DNA reads TGCAGTGCTAGGGCCCCGGACATGGTCTTC.

This clone was seen once. The genes are TRBV27 and TRBJ1-3; TRBD1 matches 10 bases. The germline CDR1 and CDR2 sequences are MNHEY and SMNVEV (reference sequence). J lost 1 base, V lost 5 bases, and 8 bases had no gene match. The CDR3 contains 17 residues. The CDR3 here is CASSPLGTGVSGNTIYF. The CDR3 DNA is TGTGCCAGCAGTCCGCTGGGGACAGGGGTGTCTGGAAACACCATATATTTT.

The CDR3 loop is CASSPRQGGVYEQYF. CDR3 in DNA: TGTGCCAGCTCACCTCGCCAGGGAGGGGTTTACGAGCAGTACTTC. V usage is TRBV18 and J usage is TRBJ2-7, with TRBD2 matching over 7 bases. The CDR3 is 15 amino acids. The junction had 9 bases not matched to a gene; V was cut back by 3 bases and J by 4 bases. Germline CDR1 reads KGHSH; CDR2 reads LQKENI.

The chain carries TRBV28 and TRBJ1-6; a possible D gene is TRBD1 (5 bases). CDR1 MDHEN and CDR2 SYDVKM come from the germline V gene. The CDR3 has 15 residues. Trimming took 8 bases from V and 5 from J, leaving 16 bases between them. The chain's CDR3 is CASVPSKGNNSPLHF. Here the CDR3 DNA reads TGTGCCAGCGTCCCCTCGAAGGGGAATAATTCACCCCTCCACTTT.

The V gene is TRBV2, the J gene TRBJ1-1; 9 nucleotides line up with TRBD1. The CDR3 contains 17 residues. V lost 8 bases, J lost 2 bases, and 15 bases stayed unmatched. In germline, CDR1 is SNHLY, CDR2 FYNNEI. CDR3 sequence (DNA): TGTGCCAGCGCGAAGTCAGTGGGACAGGGAGGTAACACTGAAGCTTTCTTT. This gives the protein CASAKSVGQGGNTEAFF.

CDR3 in DNA: TGTGCCAGCAGCTTAATTCCGAGCGGGGGGGCCCACGAGCAGTACTTC. Translation: CASSLIPSGGAHEQYF. The chain joins TRBV7-9 to TRBJ2-7; 10 bases map to TRBD2. With V trimmed by 2 bases and J by 5 bases, 9 bases remained unmatched. The CDR3 covers 16 residues. In germline, CDR1 is SEHNR, CDR2 FQNEAQ (reference sequence).

The rearrangement links TRBV29-1 to TRBJ1-2, with 8 positions matching TRBD1. CDR1 and CDR2 (germline): SQVTM, ANQGSEA. This CDR3 has 15 residues. The trim removed 4 bases at V and 2 bases at J, leaving 9 bases unmatched. As DNA, the CDR3 is TGCAGCGTTGGGACAGGGAGTGGGGTAAACTATGGCTACACCTTC. Translation gives CSVGTGSGVNYGYTF.

The rearrangement uses TRBV19 and TRBJ2-2, with 9 bases lining up with TRBD2. Trimming at V came to 1 base and at J to 6 bases, leaving 6 bases not matched to a gene. The germline CDR1 and CDR2 sequences are LNHDA and SQIVND (reference sequence). CDR3 size: 16 residues. The CDR3 coding sequence is TGTGCCAGTAGTATAGGGACTAGCGCCTCCCCCGGGGAGCTGTTTTTT. Protein product: CASSIGTSASPGELFF.

The chain recombines TRBV6-5 with TRBJ2-7, with D possibly matching TRBD2 (5 bases). The CDR3 runs to 14 residues. Per germline, CDR1 MNHEY and CDR2 SVGAGI. Trimming cost V 2 bases and J 6 bases, with 14 bases left between them. The CDR3 reads CASSYEGDSGEQYF. The CDR3 DNA follows: TGTGCCAGCAGTTACGAGGGAGACTCGGGCGAGCAGTACTTC.

The V call is TRBV19, the J call TRBJ1-2; 7 bases match TRBD1. J was trimmed by 4 bases and V by 5 bases; bases with no gene match: 10. Germline V CDR1 and CDR2: LNHDA, SQIVND (reference sequence). There are 15 residues in the CDR3. CDR3 DNA: TGTGCCAGTAGTGTACTACCGGGACAGCTCTATGGCTACACCTTC. Amino acid sequence: CASSVLPGQLYGYTF.